The clone carrying this T cell receptor beta chain was counted between two and nine times. What it binds is not known. With a J-beta primer mix and a sample-barcoded 5' primer, a second PCR ran 7 to 11 cycles. TCRdb called the 5' RACE reads again in MiXCR, with one record for every CDR3 protein. The sample records under 800,000 distinct CDR3 sequences, roughly 21% being singletons. This specimen comes from a study of blood T cells in healthy people across ages. Study-wide points: Aged donors had fewer naive CD4+ cells and lower diversity than long-lived donors.

Isolated per sample were at least 6.5 million PBMCs. Germline assignment: CDR1 LGHNA and CDR2 YSLEER. V lost 0 bases to trimming and J lost 5 bases, with 16 bases between them. This CDR3 has 16 amino acids. Material for sequencing was blood. The sequence came from an older man in good health. The chain carries TRBV4-3 and TRBJ2-5, with D possibly being TRBD1 or TRBD2 (5 bases each). The CDR3 reads CASSQERGLRVETQYF. CDR3 in DNA: TGCGCCAGCAGCCAAGAGAGGGGCCTCCGAGTGGAGACCCAGTACTTC.